This record looks at one TCR beta chain sequence and its context. Its target is not known. The CDR3 totals 16 residues. V shed 5 bases, J shed 7 bases, and the junction held 8 bases outside the gene matches. Germline lookup yields CDR1 KGHDR and CDR2 SFDVKD. This record belongs to a study of T cell responses to AZD1222 COVID-19 vaccine. Study findings and constraints: Only six or seven AZD1222 recipients tested seropositive at baseline. Unmutated regions of variants are reportedly targeted by nearly half of spike-specific TCRs. The donor group comprised mostly white British people and more females; the analysis possibly underestimated clonal diversity.

Assay used: immunoSEQ multiplex PCR; TCRdb lists only in-frame clones, some missing. The repertoire holds about 200,000 clones, with about 94% as singletons. The V call is TRBV24-1, the J call TRBJ1-6; 9 bases align to TRBD1. This specimen consisted of peripheral blood, obtained 28 days after the second AZD1222 dose. This TCR was recovered from an adult who received the AZD1222 COVID-19 vaccine. CDR3 protein: CATSAVAGQGNSPLHF. In nucleotides, the CDR3 is TGTGCCACCAGTGCCGTTGCGGGACAGGGAAATTCACCCCTCCACTTT.